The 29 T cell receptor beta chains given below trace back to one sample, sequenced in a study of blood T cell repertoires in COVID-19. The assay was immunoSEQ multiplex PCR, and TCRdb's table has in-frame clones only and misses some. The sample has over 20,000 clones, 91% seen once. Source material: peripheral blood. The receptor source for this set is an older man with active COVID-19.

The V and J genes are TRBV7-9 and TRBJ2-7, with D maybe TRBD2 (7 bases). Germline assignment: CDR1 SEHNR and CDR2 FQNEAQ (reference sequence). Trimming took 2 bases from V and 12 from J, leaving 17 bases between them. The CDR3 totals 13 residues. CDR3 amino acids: CASSLSAGGPAYF. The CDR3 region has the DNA TGTGCCAGCAGCTTATCTGCCGGGGGGCCAGCGTACTTC.

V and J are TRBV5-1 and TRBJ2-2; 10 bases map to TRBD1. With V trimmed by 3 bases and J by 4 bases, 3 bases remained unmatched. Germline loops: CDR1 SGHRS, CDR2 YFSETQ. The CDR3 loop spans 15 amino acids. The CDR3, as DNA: TGCGCCAGCAGCTGGGACAGGGGATCCACCGGGGAGCTGTTTTTT. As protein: CASSWDRGSTGELFF.

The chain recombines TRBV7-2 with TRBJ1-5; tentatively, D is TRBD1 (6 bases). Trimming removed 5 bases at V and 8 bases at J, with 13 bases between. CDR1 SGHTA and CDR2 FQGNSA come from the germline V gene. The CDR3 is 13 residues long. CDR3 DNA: TGTGCCAGCAGCCCGCAAGGGGGGGAGCCCCAGCATTTT. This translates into CASSPQGGEPQHF.

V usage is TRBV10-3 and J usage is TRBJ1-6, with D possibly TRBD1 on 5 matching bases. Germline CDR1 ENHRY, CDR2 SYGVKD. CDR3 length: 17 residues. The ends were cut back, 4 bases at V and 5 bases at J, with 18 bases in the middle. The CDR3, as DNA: TGTGCCATCAGTGCGAGTGTGGGCAGGGTAGATAATTCACCCCTCCACTTT. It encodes CAISASVGRVDNSPLHF.

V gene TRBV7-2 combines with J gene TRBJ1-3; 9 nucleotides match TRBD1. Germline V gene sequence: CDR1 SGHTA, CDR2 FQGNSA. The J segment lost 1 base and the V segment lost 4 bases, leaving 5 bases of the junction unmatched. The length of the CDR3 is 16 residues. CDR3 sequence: CASSWGDRESGNTIYF. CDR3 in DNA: TGTGCCAGCAGCTGGGGGGACAGGGAATCTGGAAACACCATATATTTT.

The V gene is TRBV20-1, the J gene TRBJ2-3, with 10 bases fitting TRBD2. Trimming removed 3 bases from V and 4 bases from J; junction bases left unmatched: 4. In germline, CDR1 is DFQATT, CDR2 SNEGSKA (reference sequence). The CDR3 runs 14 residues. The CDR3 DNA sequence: TGCAGTGCTAGTTTGACTAGCGGGTCAGATACGCAGTATTTT. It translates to CSASLTSGSDTQYF.

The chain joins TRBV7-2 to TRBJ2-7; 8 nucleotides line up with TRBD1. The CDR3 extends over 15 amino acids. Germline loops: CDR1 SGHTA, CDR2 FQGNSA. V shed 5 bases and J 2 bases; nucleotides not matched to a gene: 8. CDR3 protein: CASSPARDRTYEQYF. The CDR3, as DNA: TGTGCCAGCAGCCCTGCCAGGGACAGGACCTACGAGCAGTACTTC.

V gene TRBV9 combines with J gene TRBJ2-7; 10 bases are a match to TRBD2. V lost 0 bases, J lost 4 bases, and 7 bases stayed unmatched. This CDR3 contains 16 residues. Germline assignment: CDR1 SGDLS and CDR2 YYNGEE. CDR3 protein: CASSVGRAGGPYEQYF. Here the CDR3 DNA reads TGTGCCAGCAGCGTAGGTAGAGCGGGAGGGCCTTACGAGCAGTACTTC.

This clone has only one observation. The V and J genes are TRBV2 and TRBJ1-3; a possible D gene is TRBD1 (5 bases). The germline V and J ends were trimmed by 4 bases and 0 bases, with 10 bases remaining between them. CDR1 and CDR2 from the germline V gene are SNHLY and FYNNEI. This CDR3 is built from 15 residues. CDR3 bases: TGTGCCAGCAGTGGCGGGACCTACTCTGGAAACACCATATATTTT. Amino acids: CASSGGTYSGNTIYF.

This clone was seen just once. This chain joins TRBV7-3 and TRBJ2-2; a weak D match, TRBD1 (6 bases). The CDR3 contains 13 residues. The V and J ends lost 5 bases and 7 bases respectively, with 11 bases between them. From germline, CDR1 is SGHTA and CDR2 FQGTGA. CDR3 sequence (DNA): TGTGCCAGCAGCCCACAGGGTTACGGGGAGCTGTTTTTT. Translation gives CASSPQGYGELFF.

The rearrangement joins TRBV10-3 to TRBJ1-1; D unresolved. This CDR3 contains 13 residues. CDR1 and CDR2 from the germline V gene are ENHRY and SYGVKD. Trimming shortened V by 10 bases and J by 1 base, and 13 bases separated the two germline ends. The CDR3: CASLPTENTEAFF. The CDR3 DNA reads TGTGCCAGCTTACCTACTGAGAACACTGAAGCTTTCTTT.

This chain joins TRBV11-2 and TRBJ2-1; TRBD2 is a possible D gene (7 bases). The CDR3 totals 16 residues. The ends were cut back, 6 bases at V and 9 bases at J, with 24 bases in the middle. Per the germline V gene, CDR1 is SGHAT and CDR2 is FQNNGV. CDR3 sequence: CASSPRGGADISEQFF. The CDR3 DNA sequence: TGTGCCAGCAGTCCAAGGGGGGGGGCGGATATAAGTGAGCAGTTCTTC.

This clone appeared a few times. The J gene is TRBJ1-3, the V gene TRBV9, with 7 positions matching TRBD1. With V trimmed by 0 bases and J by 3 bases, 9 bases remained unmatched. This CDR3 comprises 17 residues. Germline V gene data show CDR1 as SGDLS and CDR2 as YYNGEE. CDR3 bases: TGTGCCAGCAGCGTAGCGACAGGGCCAATGGGTGGAAACACCATATATTTT. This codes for CASSVATGPMGGNTIYF. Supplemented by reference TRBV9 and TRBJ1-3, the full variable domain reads DSGVTQTPKHLITATGQRVTLRCSPRSGDLSVYWYQQSLDQGLQFLIQYYNGEERAKGNILERFSAQQFPDLHSELNLSSLELGDSALYFCASSVATGPMGGNTIYFGEGSWLTVV.

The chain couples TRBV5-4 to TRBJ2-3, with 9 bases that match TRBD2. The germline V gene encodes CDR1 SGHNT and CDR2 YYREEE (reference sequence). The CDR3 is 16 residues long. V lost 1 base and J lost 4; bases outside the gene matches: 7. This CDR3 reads CASSLKVAGEADTQYF. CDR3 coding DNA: TGTGCCAGCAGCTTGAAAGTAGCGGGGGAAGCAGATACGCAGTATTTT.

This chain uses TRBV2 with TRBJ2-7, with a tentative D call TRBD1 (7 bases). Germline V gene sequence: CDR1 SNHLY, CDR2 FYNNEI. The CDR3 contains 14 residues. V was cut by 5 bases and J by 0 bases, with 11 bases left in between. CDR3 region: CASSRQGGSYEQYF. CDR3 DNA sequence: TGTGCCAGCAGTAGACAGGGAGGCTCCTACGAGCAGTACTTC.

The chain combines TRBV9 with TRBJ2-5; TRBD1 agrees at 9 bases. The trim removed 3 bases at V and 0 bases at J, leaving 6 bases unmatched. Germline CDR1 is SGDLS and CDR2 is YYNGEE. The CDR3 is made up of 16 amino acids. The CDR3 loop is CASSEGTGRYQETQYF. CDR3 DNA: TGTGCCAGCAGCGAGGGGACAGGGAGGTACCAAGAGACCCAGTACTTC. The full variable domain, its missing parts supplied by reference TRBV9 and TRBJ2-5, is DSGVTQTPKHLITATGQRVTLRCSPRSGDLSVYWYQQSLDQGLQFLIQYYNGEERAKGNILERFSAQQFPDLHSELNLSSLELGDSALYFCASSEGTGRYQETQYFGPGTRLLVL.

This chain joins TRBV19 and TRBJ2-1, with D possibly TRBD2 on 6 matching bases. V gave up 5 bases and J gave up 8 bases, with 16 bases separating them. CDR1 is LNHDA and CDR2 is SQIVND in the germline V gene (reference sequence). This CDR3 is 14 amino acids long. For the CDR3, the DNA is TGTGCCAGTAGTTCGGGGGATGGGGTCGATGAGCAGTTCTTC. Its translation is CASSSGDGVDEQFF.

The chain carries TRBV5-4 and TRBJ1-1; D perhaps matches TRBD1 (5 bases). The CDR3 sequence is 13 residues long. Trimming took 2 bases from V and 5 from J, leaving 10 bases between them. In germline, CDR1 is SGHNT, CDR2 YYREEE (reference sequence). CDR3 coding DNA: TGTGCCAGCAGCTTCCAGGGAGGTACTGAAGCTTTCTTT. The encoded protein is CASSFQGGTEAFF.

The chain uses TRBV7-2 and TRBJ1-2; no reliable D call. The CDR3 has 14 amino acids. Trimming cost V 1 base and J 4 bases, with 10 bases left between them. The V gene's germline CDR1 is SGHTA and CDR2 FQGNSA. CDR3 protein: CASSLDYGVYGYTF. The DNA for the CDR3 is TGTGCCAGCAGCTTAGACTACGGGGTCTATGGCTACACCTTC. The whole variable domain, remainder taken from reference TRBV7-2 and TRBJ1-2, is GAGVSQSPSNKVTEKGKDVELRCDPISGHTALYWYRQSLGQGLEFLIYFQGNSAPDKSGLPSDRFSAERTGGSVSTLTIQRTQQEDSAVYLCASSLDYGVYGYTFGSGTRLTVV.

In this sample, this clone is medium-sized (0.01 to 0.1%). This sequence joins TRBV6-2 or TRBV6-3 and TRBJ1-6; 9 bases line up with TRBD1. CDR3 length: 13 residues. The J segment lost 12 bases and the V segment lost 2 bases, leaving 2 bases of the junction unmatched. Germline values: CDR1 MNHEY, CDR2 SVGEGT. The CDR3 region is CASSYLTGGPLHF. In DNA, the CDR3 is TGTGCCAGCAGTTACCTGACAGGGGGACCCCTCCACTTT.

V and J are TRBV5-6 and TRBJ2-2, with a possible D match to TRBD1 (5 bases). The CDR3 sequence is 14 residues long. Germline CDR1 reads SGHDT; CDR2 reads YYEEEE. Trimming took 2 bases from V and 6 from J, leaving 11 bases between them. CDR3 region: CASSFQGPSGELFF. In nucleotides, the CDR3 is TGTGCCAGCAGCTTTCAGGGTCCCTCCGGGGAGCTGTTTTTT.

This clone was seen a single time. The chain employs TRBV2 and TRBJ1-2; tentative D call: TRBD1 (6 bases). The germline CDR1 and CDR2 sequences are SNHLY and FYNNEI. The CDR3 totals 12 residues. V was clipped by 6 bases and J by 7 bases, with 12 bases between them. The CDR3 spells CASRNRDPGYTF. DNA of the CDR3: TGTGCCAGCAGGAACAGGGACCCTGGCTACACCTTC.

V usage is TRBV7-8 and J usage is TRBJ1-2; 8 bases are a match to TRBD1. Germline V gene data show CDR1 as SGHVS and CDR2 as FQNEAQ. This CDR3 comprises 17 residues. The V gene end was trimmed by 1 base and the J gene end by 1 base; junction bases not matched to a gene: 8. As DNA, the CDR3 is TGTGCCAGCAGCTTAGGGGGGACAGGCACTATTAACTATGGCTACACCTTC. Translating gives CASSLGGTGTINYGYTF.

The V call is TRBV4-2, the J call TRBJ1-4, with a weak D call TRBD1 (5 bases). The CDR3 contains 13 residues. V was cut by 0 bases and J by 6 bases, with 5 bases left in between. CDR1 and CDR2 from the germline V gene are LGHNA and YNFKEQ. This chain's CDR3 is CASSQDRDEKLFF. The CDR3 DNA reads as TGTGCCAGCAGCCAAGACAGGGATGAAAAACTGTTTTTT.

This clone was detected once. In nucleotides, the CDR3 is TGTGCCACCAGTGATCAAAGACAGGGAGGAACTGAAGCTTTCTTT. As protein: CATSDQRQGGTEAFF. This sequence joins TRBV24-1 and TRBJ1-1; 7 bases are a match to TRBD1. Germline lookup yields CDR1 KGHDR and CDR2 SFDVKD. The V segment lost 3 bases and the J segment 5 bases; nucleotides outside the gene matches: 8. CDR3 length: 15 residues.

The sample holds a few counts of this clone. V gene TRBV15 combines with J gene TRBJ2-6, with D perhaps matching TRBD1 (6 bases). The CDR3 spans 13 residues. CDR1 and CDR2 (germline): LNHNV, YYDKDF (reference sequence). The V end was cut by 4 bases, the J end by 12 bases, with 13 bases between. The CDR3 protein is CATSTRQAGVLTF. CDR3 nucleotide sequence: TGTGCCACCAGCACAAGACAGGCGGGCGTCCTGACTTTC.

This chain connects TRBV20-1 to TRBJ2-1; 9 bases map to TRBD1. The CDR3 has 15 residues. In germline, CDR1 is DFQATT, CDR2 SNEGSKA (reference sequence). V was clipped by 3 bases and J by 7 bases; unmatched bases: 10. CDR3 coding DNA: TGCAGTGCTAGTACACAGGGGGCGGACACAAATGAGCAGTTCTTC. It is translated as CSASTQGADTNEQFF.

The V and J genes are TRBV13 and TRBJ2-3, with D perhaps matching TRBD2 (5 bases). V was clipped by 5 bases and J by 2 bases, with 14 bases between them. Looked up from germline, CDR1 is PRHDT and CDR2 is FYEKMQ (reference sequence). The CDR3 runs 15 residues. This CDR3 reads CASSLITSSTDTQYF. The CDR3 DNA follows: TGTGCCAGCAGCCTTATAACTAGTTCCACAGATACGCAGTATTTT.

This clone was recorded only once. CDR3 sequence reads: CASSPSGDSPLHF. CDR3 nucleotides: TGTGCCAGCTCACCGTCAGGGGATTCACCCCTCCACTTT. This chain connects TRBV18 to TRBJ1-6; a weak D match, TRBD1 (6 bases). CDR3 size: 13 residues. V dropped 3 bases and J dropped 8 bases, with 8 bases sitting between them. CDR1 and CDR2 from the germline V gene are KGHSH and LQKENI.